Listed below are T cell receptor beta chains from one sample, sequenced in a study of cytomegalovirus exposure and HLA in healthy donors. The protocol was immunoSEQ multiplex PCR, while the TCRdb copy is restricted to in-frame clones and leaves out a portion. This table holds approximately 81,000 clones, approximately 69% found once. Sequencing was carried out using PBMCs. The source is a man between 35 and 55 years old in good health and CMV-seropositive. The CDR3 runs from the conserved cysteine through the conserved F or W. The D gene is left open where the match is weak. Where a row states a size, it is once, few, many or the class of an expanded clone; other rows omit it.

size: .
J: TRBJ1-3
V: TRBV28
D: TRBD1
CDR3: CASSLAGGGSGNTIYF
DNA: TGTGCCAGCAGTTTAGCAGGGGGTGGCTCTGGAAACACCATATATTTT

size: once
J: TRBJ1-1
V: TRBV28
D: TRBD1
CDR3: CASSFSRGRTEAFF
DNA: TGTGCCAGCAGTTTTTCCAGGGGGCGCACTGAAGCTTTCTTT

size: .
J: TRBJ2-5
V: TRBV5-5
D: TRBD1
CDR3: CASSRDSQETQYF
DNA: TGTGCCAGCAGTCGGGACAGTCAAGAGACCCAGTACTTC

size: few
J: TRBJ1-3
V: TRBV30
D: .
CDR3: CAWSVTGTKGNTIYF
DNA: TGTGCCTGGAGTGTAACAGGGACAAAGGGAAACACCATATATTTT

size: .
J: TRBJ2-3
V: TRBV7-2
D: TRBD2
CDR3: CASSLGRGGGADTQYF
DNA: TGTGCCAGCAGCTTAGGGCGGGGGGGCGGCGCAGATACGCAGTATTTT

size: .
J: TRBJ2-2
V: TRBV5-6
D: TRBD2
CDR3: CASSRAGGNTGELFF
DNA: TGTGCCAGCAGCCGAGCGGGAGGTAACACCGGGGAGCTGTTTTTT

size: .
J: TRBJ2-5
V: TRBV7-2
D: .
CDR3: CASSRQGGAQETQYF
DNA: TGTGCCAGCAGCCGACAGGGAGGCGCCCAAGAGACCCAGTACTTC

size: .
J: TRBJ1-4
V: TRBV18
D: TRBD1
CDR3: CASSPPLAGTGEKLFF
DNA: TGTGCCAGCTCACCACCCTTGGCCGGGACAGGAGAAAAACTGTTTTTT

size: .
J: TRBJ2-1
V: TRBV28
D: .
CDR3: CASSWLRDMDNEQFF
DNA: TGTGCCAGCAGTTGGCTTCGGGATATGGACAATGAGCAGTTCTTC

size: .
J: TRBJ2-1
V: TRBV30
D: TRBD2
CDR3: CARGSSGPYNEQFF
DNA: TGTGCCCGTGGATCTAGCGGGCCCTACAATGAGCAGTTCTTC

size: .
J: TRBJ2-3
V: TRBV29-1
D: TRBD2
CDR3: CSVEVEGRGLYTQYF
DNA: TGCAGCGTTGAAGTAGAGGGGAGGGGACTTTATACGCAGTATTTT

size: .
J: TRBJ1-6
V: TRBV7-2
D: TRBD1
CDR3: CASSLRTGDSPLHF
DNA: TGTGCCAGCAGCTTGAGGACAGGGGATTCACCCCTCCACTTT

size: .
J: TRBJ2-2
V: TRBV29-1
D: TRBD2
CDR3: CSVLAGGGELFF
DNA: TGCAGCGTACTAGCGGGCGGCGGGGAGCTGTTTTTT

size: .
J: TRBJ1-2
V: TRBV9
D: TRBD1
CDR3: CASTYSGQGPYGYTF
DNA: TGTGCCAGCACCTACTCGGGACAGGGTCCCTATGGCTACACCTTC

size: few
J: TRBJ2-7
V: TRBV5-1
D: TRBD2
CDR3: CASSEAGTSGDEQYF
DNA: TGCGCCAGCAGCGAGGCCGGGACTAGCGGGGACGAGCAGTACTTC

size: .
J: TRBJ1-5
V: TRBV7-9
D: .
CDR3: CASSTSQGAGQPQHF
DNA: TGTGCCAGCAGCACCTCCCAGGGCGCTGGTCAGCCCCAGCATTTT

size: .
J: TRBJ1-2
V: TRBV4-3
D: TRBD1
CDR3: CASSQLGQAYGYTF
DNA: TGCGCCAGCAGCCAACTGGGACAGGCTTATGGCTACACCTTC

size: .
J: TRBJ2-7
V: TRBV5-4
D: TRBD2
CDR3: CASSFGREGNEQYF
DNA: TGTGCCAGCAGCTTTGGGCGGGAGGGCAACGAGCAGTACTTC

size: .
J: TRBJ1-1
V: TRBV28
D: .
CDR3: CAISQIISFF
DNA: TGTGCCATCTCACAGATCATATCTTTCTTT

size: .
J: TRBJ2-1
V: TRBV2
D: TRBD2
CDR3: CASKLAGVQYNEQFF
DNA: TGTGCCAGCAAGCTAGCGGGAGTACAATACAATGAGCAGTTCTTC

size: .
J: TRBJ2-7
V: TRBV5-1
D: .
CDR3: CASSLDRSSYEQYF
DNA: TGCGCCAGCAGCTTGGACAGGAGCTCCTACGAGCAGTACTTC

size: .
J: TRBJ1-3
V: TRBV19
D: .
CDR3: CASSIDRLNSGNTIYF
DNA: TGTGCCAGTAGTATAGATCGACTGAACTCTGGAAACACCATATATTTT

size: .
J: TRBJ2-2
V: TRBV7-2
D: .
CDR3: CASSLESPRTGELFF
DNA: TGTGCCAGCAGCTTAGAGTCGCCCCGGACCGGGGAGCTGTTTTTT

size: .
J: TRBJ2-1
V: TRBV30
D: .
CDR3: CAWGGRSSYNEQFF
DNA: TGTGCCTGGGGGGGGAGGAGCTCCTACAATGAGCAGTTCTTC

size: .
J: TRBJ2-3
V: TRBV30
D: .
CDR3: CAWSPTRRRSTDTQYF
DNA: TGTGCCTGGAGTCCTACCCGGCGGCGGTCCACAGATACGCAGTATTTT

size: .
J: TRBJ1-5
V: TRBV28
D: .
CDR3: CASSTPQGGNQPQHF
DNA: TGTGCCAGCAGCACCCCCCAGGGAGGGAATCAGCCCCAGCATTTT

size: .
J: TRBJ2-7
V: TRBV7-9
D: .
CDR3: CASSLESGGLRGVEQYF
DNA: TGTGCCAGCAGCTTAGAATCGGGGGGCCTACGGGGAGTCGAGCAGTACTTC

size: .
J: TRBJ1-2
V: TRBV28
D: .
CDR3: CASSPHILSTYGYTF
DNA: TGTGCCAGCAGTCCCCATATCCTAAGTACCTATGGCTACACCTTC

size: .
J: TRBJ2-7
V: TRBV9
D: .
CDR3: CASSVGASYEQYF
DNA: TGTGCCAGCAGCGTAGGGGCTAGCTATGAGCAGTACTTC

size: .
J: TRBJ1-1
V: TRBV2
D: .
CDR3: CASCSDRNTEAFF
DNA: TGTGCCAGCTGTTCGGACAGGAACACTGAAGCTTTCTTT

size: once
J: TRBJ2-7
V: TRBV5-1
D: TRBD1
CDR3: CASSRTGGWDSYEQYF
DNA: TGTGCCAGCAGCCGGACAGGGGGGTGGGACTCCTACGAGCAGTACTTC

size: .
J: TRBJ2-5
V: TRBV2
D: TRBD1
CDR3: CASSYRGYQETQYF
DNA: TGTGCCAGCAGTTACAGGGGATACCAAGAGACCCAGTACTTC

size: .
J: TRBJ2-7
V: TRBV11-3
D: .
CDR3: CASSPRPGGTYEQYF
DNA: TGTGCCAGCAGCCCCAGGCCCGGGGGAACCTACGAGCAGTACTTC

size: .
J: TRBJ1-4
V: TRBV28
D: TRBD1
CDR3: CASSSHRTGGWIELFF
DNA: TGTGCCAGCAGTTCTCACCGGACAGGAGGGTGGATAGAACTTTTTTTT

size: few
J: TRBJ2-2
V: TRBV2
D: TRBD2
CDR3: CASSEREGPTGELFF
DNA: TGTGCCAGCAGTGAGCGGGAGGGGCCCACCGGGGAGCTGTTTTTT

size: .
J: TRBJ2-7
V: TRBV7-2
D: .
CDR3: CASSLTAGEQYF
DNA: TGTGCCAGCAGCTTAACGGCAGGCGAGCAGTACTTC

size: .
J: TRBJ2-3
V: TRBV19
D: .
CDR3: CASSMQVGTDTQYF
DNA: TGTGCCAGTAGTATGCAGGTTGGCACAGATACGCAGTATTTT

size: .
J: TRBJ1-2
V: TRBV7-9
D: .
CDR3: CASSLGQRGYTF
DNA: TGTGCCAGCAGCTTAGGGCAGCGGGGGTACACCTTC

size: few
J: TRBJ2-7
V: TRBV9
D: TRBD1
CDR3: CASSTSGQGPPYEQYF
DNA: TGTGCCAGCAGCACTTCCGGACAGGGTCCCCCCTACGAGCAGTACTTC

size: .
J: TRBJ1-1
V: TRBV5-1
D: TRBD1
CDR3: CASSLGQGHTEAFF
DNA: TGCGCCAGCAGCCTGGGACAGGGGCACACTGAAGCTTTCTTT

size: .
J: TRBJ2-2
V: TRBV28
D: TRBD1
CDR3: CASSLTGGSGELFF
DNA: TGTGCCAGCAGTCTAACAGGGGGCAGCGGGGAGCTGTTTTTT